These 25 T cell receptor beta chains share one sample of origin, sequenced in a study of response to subunit inactivated influenza vaccine. Using its own MiXCR run on the RT-PCR reads, TCRdb lists one record per CDR3 protein. This sample has 600,000 to 700,000 distinct CDR3 sequences, with 11% to 15% found just once. The starting material was PBMCs from blood, obtained less than 15 days before vaccination. Receptor source: a man over 45 who received an inactivated influenza vaccine.

This clonotype was counted at least ten times. This chain connects TRBV18 to TRBJ1-1, with D hard to call. CDR1 KGHSH and CDR2 LQKENI come from the germline V gene. The CDR3 has 14 residues. V shed 2 bases and J shed 6 bases, with 13 bases lying between them. Written as DNA, the CDR3 is TGTGCCAGCTCACCAAGTGGGAGCGGGGCTGAAGCTTTCTTT. It codes for CASSPSGSGAEAFF.

The rearrangement uses TRBV6-2 or TRBV6-3 and TRBJ2-4; 9 bases agree with TRBD2. V shed 6 bases and J 0 bases; nucleotides not matched to a gene: 12. The CDR3 covers 18 residues. Germline CDR1 is MNHEY and CDR2 is SVGEGT. DNA for the CDR3: TGTGCCAGCAGCCAAGGACTAGCGATCGATTTAGCCAAAAACATTCAGTACTTC. Protein: CASSQGLAIDLAKNIQYF.

The V call is TRBV6-1, the J call TRBJ1-6; tentatively, D is TRBD1 (6 bases). The CDR3 runs 14 residues. The germline V and J ends were trimmed by 10 bases and 8 bases, with 18 bases remaining between them. CDR1 is MNHNS, CDR2 SASEGT, per germline. The CDR3 is CATPTGGGHSPLHF. The CDR3 region has the DNA TGTGCCACCCCGACGGGAGGGGGTCATTCACCCCTCCACTTT.

This clonotype occurred a few times. The V and J genes are TRBV5-1 and TRBJ1-3; D ambiguous. The CDR3 loop spans 13 amino acids. V was shortened by 6 bases and J by 4 bases, with 11 bases between the two germline ends. Looked up from germline, CDR1 is SGHRS and CDR2 is YFSETQ. Here the CDR3 reads CASKPDGGNTIYF. In DNA form, the CDR3 reads TGCGCCAGCAAACCCGACGGAGGAAACACCATATATTTT.

The chain uses TRBV7-7 and TRBJ2-5, with 8 bases matching TRBD2. The germline CDR1 and CDR2 sequences are SSHAT and FNYEAQ (reference sequence). The CDR3 has 16 residues. J was trimmed by 4 bases and V by 4 bases; bases with no gene match: 11. This CDR3 reads CASSSMSGSGTETQYF. The DNA of the CDR3 is TGTGCCAGCAGCTCCATGTCGGGTAGCGGGACAGAGACCCAGTACTTC.

The chain has TRBV5-5 and TRBJ2-7; D may be TRBD1 (6 bases). This CDR3 has 15 amino acids. Per the germline V gene, CDR1 is SGHKS and CDR2 is YYEKEE (reference sequence). The V and J ends lost 4 bases and 5 bases respectively, with 19 bases between them. The CDR3 sequence: CASSLGQPRRNEQYF. DNA of the CDR3: TGTGCCAGCAGCCTCGGACAGCCCCGAAGGAACGAGCAGTACTTC.

This chain links TRBV6-5 with TRBJ2-7, with D unclear. Germline-derived CDR1 and CDR2 are MNHEY and SVGAGI. The CDR3 runs to 15 residues. Trimming removed 0 bases from V and 1 base from J, with 10 bases in between. CDR3 amino acids: CASSYSQEPSYEQYF. The CDR3 region has the DNA TGTGCCAGCAGTTACTCGCAGGAGCCGTCCTACGAGCAGTACTTC.

This clonotype appeared many times. The chain has TRBV29-1 and TRBJ2-7, with TRBD1 matching over 10 bases. The CDR3 is 16 residues long. Germline trimming cut 1 base from V and 4 bases from J; bases unmatched to any gene: 10. Germline-derived CDR1 and CDR2 are SQVTM and ANQGSEA. CDR3 residues: CSVEGSLGQGIYEQYF. The DNA for the CDR3 is TGCAGCGTTGAAGGTTCCTTGGGACAGGGGATTTACGAGCAGTACTTC.

This clonotype was observed a handful of times. The J gene is TRBJ2-1, the V gene TRBV11-2; 8 bases agree with TRBD1. The CDR3 totals 14 residues. V dropped 3 bases and J dropped 2; count of bases not matched to a gene: 0. Per the germline V gene, CDR1 is SGHAT and CDR2 is FQNNGV. CDR3 amino acids: CASSLGQAYNEQFF. For the CDR3, the DNA is TGTGCCAGCAGCTTGGGACAGGCCTACAATGAGCAGTTCTTC.

The chain joins TRBV20-1 to TRBJ2-3; 8 bases line up with TRBD2. Unmatched junction bases numbered 7, after V lost 3 bases and J lost 5 bases. Germline V gives CDR1 DFQATT, CDR2 SNEGSKA (reference sequence). The CDR3 spans 14 residues. CDR3: CSASGAGDGDTQYF. CDR3 bases: TGCAGTGCTAGTGGAGCGGGAGATGGAGATACGCAGTATTTT.

This clonotype was observed a few times. The chain couples TRBV5-1 to TRBJ2-1, with D perhaps matching TRBD2 (6 bases). This CDR3 is built from 12 residues. Germline loops: CDR1 SGHRS, CDR2 YFSETQ. V lost 0 bases to trimming and J lost 14 bases, with 12 bases between them. The CDR3 nucleotides read TGCGCCAGCAGCTTGGCCGGGACTGAAAAGTTCTTC. Encoded protein: CASSLAGTEKFF.

The V call is TRBV9, the J call TRBJ2-3, with D possibly called TRBD1 or TRBD2 (5 bases each). The CDR3 contains 14 residues. The V end lost 2 bases, the J end lost 3 bases, and 10 bases lay between the germline ends. Germline values: CDR1 SGDLS, CDR2 YYNGEE. The chain's CDR3 is CASSVQGATDTQYF. The CDR3 DNA follows: TGTGCCAGCAGCGTGCAGGGAGCGACAGATACGCAGTATTTT.

This clonotype was counted at least ten times. This rearrangement joins TRBV29-1 to TRBJ2-5, with TRBD1 identical over 8 bases. Trimming cost V 7 bases and J 5 bases; bases outside gene matches: 6. This CDR3 is built from 12 residues. In germline, CDR1 is SQVTM, CDR2 ANQGSEA. CDR3 nucleotide sequence: TGCAGCGCTAAAAGGACAGGGGAGACCCAGTACTTC. Translated, it gives CSAKRTGETQYF.

This chain uses TRBV7-9 with TRBJ1-1; D possibly corresponds to TRBD1 (6 bases). V was cut by 7 bases and J by 3 bases, with 24 bases left in between. This CDR3 contains 17 residues. From germline, CDR1 is SEHNR and CDR2 FQNEAQ (reference sequence). The DNA for the CDR3 is TGTGCCAGCAACATTCCGGGACAAGTAAACAAGGACACTGAAGCTTTCTTT. This gives the protein CASNIPGQVNKDTEAFF.

There are a few counts of this clonotype. The chain uses TRBV15 and TRBJ1-4; no definite D call. The CDR3 runs to 13 residues. The ends were cut back, 5 bases at V and 3 bases at J, with 7 bases in the middle. Germline values: CDR1 LNHNV, CDR2 YYDKDF (reference sequence). As DNA, the CDR3 is TGTGCCACCAGCGTAGTTTCTAATGAAAAACTGTTTTTT. Translating it yields CATSVVSNEKLFF.

The chain uses TRBV5-1 and TRBJ2-5; 9 nucleotides match TRBD1. The CDR3 spans 14 residues. Germline V gene lookup returns CDR1 SGHRS and CDR2 YFSETQ. After removal of 4 bases from V and 5 bases from J, the junction contained 6 bases not matched to a gene. CDR3 protein: CASSPGTGIETQYF. CDR3 DNA: TGCGCCAGCAGCCCCGGGACAGGGATTGAGACCCAGTACTTC.

CDR3 DNA: TGCGCCAGCAGCTCGACCGGCGGCGTAGGTGAAGCTTTCTTT. It is translated as CASSSTGGVGEAFF. The chain combines TRBV5-1 with TRBJ1-1; no clear D gene. This CDR3 is built from 14 residues. Trimming took off 3 bases at V and 7 bases at J, with 16 bases between the two ends. Germline V CDR1 and CDR2: SGHRS, YFSETQ.

This clonotype was detected only a few times. The rearrangement joins TRBV10-3 to TRBJ1-3; 7 nucleotides match TRBD1. Trimming at V came to 3 bases and at J to 5 bases, leaving 10 bases not matched to a gene. Per the germline V gene, CDR1 is ENHRY and CDR2 is SYGVKD. The CDR3 runs to 16 residues. This CDR3 reads CAISDAPQGMRNTIYF. In DNA, the CDR3 is TGTGCCATCAGTGATGCCCCACAGGGGATGAGAAACACCATATATTTT.

This clonotype was detected once. The J gene is TRBJ2-7, the V gene TRBV20-1; TRBD1 agrees at 9 bases. The CDR3 contains 12 residues. The germline V gene encodes CDR1 DFQATT and CDR2 SNEGSKA (reference sequence). J gave up 2 bases and V 6 bases, and 2 bases lay outside the gene matches. The CDR3 reads CSAGQGPYEQYF. CDR3 bases: TGCAGTGCCGGACAGGGGCCCTACGAGCAGTACTTC.

The chain has TRBV10-3 and TRBJ2-7; 7 bases fit TRBD2. Germline V gene lookup returns CDR1 ENHRY and CDR2 SYGVKD. V dropped 8 bases and J dropped 2; count of bases not matched to a gene: 3. The CDR3 totals 12 residues. DNA of the CDR3: TGTGCCATCGGGGAGGGAACCTACGAGCAGTACTTC. This translates into CAIGEGTYEQYF.

J is TRBJ2-1 and V is TRBV20-1; 12 bases match TRBD2. The CDR3 runs to 15 residues. V shed 3 bases and J 2 bases; nucleotides not matched to a gene: 2. Germline V gene lookup returns CDR1 DFQATT and CDR2 SNEGSKA (reference sequence). Here the CDR3 reads CSASLAGGPYNEQFF. DNA of the CDR3: TGCAGTGCTAGTCTAGCGGGGGGGCCCTACAATGAGCAGTTCTTC.

There are a few counts of this clonotype. The chain carries TRBV20-1 and TRBJ2-3; possible D gene TRBD2, 6 bases. The V and J ends lost 5 bases and 2 bases respectively, with 17 bases between them. Germline V gene lookup returns CDR1 DFQATT and CDR2 SNEGSKA (reference sequence). CDR3 length equals 15 residues. The DNA for the CDR3 is TGCAGTGCTCCCCCCGGGAGTAGCAACACAGATACGCAGTATTTT. The encoded protein is CSAPPGSSNTDTQYF.

V and J are TRBV5-1 and TRBJ2-6, with TRBD2 as a possible D gene (6 bases). The germline V gene encodes CDR1 SGHRS and CDR2 YFSETQ. The CDR3 consists of 15 residues. Deletions cut 4 bases from V and 1 base from J, with 9 bases between. CDR3 sequence: CASSPEGSGANVLTF. The CDR3 DNA sequence: TGCGCCAGCAGCCCGGAGGGTTCTGGGGCCAACGTCCTGACTTTC.

The V and J genes are TRBV12-3 or TRBV12-4 and TRBJ2-1, with 10 bases aligning to TRBD1. The CDR3 covers 15 residues. Trimming removed 1 base from V and 6 bases from J; junction bases left unmatched: 3. CDR3 bases: TGTGCCAGCAGTTTAGTTGGGACAGGGGTCAATGAGCAGTTCTTC. Its translation is CASSLVGTGVNEQFF.

This sequence joins TRBV28 and TRBJ2-7, with TRBD2 matching over 10 bases. The germline gives CDR1 MDHEN, CDR2 SYDVKM. J lost 9 bases, V lost 5 bases, and 7 bases had no gene match. The CDR3 is made up of 13 amino acids. The CDR3 DNA follows: TGTGCCAGCAGTACCGGGACTAGCGCCGGGCAGTACTTC. Its protein is CASSTGTSAGQYF.